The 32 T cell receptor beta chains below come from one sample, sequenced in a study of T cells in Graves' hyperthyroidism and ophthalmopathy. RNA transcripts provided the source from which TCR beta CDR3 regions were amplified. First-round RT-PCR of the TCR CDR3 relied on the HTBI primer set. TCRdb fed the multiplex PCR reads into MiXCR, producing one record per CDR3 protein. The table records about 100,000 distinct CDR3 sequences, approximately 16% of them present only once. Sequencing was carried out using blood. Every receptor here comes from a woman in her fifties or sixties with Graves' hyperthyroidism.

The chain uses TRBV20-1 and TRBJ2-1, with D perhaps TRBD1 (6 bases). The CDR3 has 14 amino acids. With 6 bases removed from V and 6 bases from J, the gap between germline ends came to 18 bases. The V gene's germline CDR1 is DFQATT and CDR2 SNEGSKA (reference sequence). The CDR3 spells CSAPSGHATNEQFF. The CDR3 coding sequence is TGCAGTGCCCCGTCGGGACATGCGACCAATGAGCAGTTCTTC.

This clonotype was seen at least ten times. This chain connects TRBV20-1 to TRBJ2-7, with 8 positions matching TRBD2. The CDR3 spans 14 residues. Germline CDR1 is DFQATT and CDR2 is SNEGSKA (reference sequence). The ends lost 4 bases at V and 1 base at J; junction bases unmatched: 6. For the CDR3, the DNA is TGCAGTGCTATAAGCGGGAGTTCATCCTACGAGCAGTACGTC. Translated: CSAISGSSSYEQYV.

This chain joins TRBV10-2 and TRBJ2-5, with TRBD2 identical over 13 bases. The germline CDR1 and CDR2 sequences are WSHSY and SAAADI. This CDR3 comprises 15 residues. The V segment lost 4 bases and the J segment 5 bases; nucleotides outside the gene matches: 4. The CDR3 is CASSGTSGSGETQYF. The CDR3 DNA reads TGCGCCAGCAGTGGGACTAGCGGGAGTGGTGAGACCCAGTACTTC.

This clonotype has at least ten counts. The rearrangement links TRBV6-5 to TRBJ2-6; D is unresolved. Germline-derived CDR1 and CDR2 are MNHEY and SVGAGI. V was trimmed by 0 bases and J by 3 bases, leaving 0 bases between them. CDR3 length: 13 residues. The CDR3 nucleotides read TGTGCCAGCAGTTACTCTGGGGCCAACGTCCTGACTTTC. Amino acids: CASSYSGANVLTF.

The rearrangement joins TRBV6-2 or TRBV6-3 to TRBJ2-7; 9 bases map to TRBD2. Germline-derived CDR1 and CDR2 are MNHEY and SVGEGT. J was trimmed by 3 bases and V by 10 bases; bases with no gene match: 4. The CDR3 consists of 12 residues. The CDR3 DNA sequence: TGTGCCACCGGACTAGCGCGCTACGAGCAGTACTTC. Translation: CATGLARYEQYF.

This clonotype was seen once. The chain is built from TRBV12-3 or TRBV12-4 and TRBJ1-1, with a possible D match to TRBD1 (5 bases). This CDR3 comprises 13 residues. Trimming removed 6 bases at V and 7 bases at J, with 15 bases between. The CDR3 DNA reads TGTGCCAGCAGCCCCGGACACCGGAATGAAGCTTTCTTT. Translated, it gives CASSPGHRNEAFF.

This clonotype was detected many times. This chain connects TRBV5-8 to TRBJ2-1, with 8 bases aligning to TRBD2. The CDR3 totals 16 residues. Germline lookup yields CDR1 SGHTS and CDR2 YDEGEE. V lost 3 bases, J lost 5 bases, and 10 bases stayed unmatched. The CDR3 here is CASSYLATSVDNEQFF. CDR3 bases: TGTGCCAGCAGCTACCTTGCGACTAGCGTGGACAATGAGCAGTTCTTC.

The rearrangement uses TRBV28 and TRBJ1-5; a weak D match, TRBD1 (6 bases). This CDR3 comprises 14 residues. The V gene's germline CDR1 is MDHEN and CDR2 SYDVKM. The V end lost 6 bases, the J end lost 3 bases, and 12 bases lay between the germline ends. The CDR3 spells CASSRRTDNQPQHF. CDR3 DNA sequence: TGTGCCAGCAGCCGACGGACAGACAATCAGCCCCAGCATTTT.

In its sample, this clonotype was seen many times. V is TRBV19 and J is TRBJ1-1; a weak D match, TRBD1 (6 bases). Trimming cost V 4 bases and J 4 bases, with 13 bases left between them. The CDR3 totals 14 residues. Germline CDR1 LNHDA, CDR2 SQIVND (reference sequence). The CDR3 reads CASSRDMGVTEAFF. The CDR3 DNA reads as TGTGCCAGTAGTAGGGACATGGGGGTCACTGAAGCTTTCTTT.

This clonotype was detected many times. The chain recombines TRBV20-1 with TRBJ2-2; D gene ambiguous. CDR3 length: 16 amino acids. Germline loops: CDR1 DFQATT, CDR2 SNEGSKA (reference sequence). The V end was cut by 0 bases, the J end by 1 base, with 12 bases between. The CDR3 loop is CSARDRSKVNTGELFF. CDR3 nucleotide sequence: TGCAGTGCTAGAGATAGGTCCAAGGTGAACACCGGGGAGCTGTTTTTT.

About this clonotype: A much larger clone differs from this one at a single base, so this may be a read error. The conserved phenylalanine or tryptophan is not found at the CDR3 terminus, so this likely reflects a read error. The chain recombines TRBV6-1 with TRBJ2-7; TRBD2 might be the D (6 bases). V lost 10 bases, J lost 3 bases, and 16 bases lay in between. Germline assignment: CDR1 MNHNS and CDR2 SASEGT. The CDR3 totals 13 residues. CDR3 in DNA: TGTGCCACCGGGCCGACAGCGGGCTACGAGCAGTACCTC. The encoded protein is CATGPTAGYEQYL.

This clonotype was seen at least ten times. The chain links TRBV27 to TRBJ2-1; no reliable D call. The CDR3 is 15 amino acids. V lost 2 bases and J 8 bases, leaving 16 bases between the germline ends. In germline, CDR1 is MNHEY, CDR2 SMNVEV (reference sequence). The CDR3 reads CASSLGPTRSDEQFF. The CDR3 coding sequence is TGTGCCAGCAGTTTAGGACCAACCCGCTCGGATGAGCAGTTCTTC.

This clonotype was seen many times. The DNA of the CDR3 is TGTGCCAGCAGCCAAACCCGTCACAGGGCGGGCCCGTTAGAAGAGCAGTTCTTC. The encoded protein is CASSQTRHRAGPLEEQFF. The chain recombines TRBV3-1 with TRBJ2-1; a possible D gene is TRBD1 (6 bases). This CDR3 is 18 amino acids long. The V gene's germline CDR1 is LGHDT and CDR2 YNNKEL (reference sequence). V lost 2 bases and J lost 10, with 27 bases in between.

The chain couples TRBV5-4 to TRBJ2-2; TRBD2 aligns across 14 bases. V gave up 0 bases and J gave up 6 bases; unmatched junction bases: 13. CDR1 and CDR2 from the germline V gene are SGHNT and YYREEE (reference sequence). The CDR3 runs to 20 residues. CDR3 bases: TGTGCCAGCAGCTTGGTCAGACTAGCGGGAGGGCCGGGGGGCGCCGGGGAGCTGTTTTTT. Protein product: CASSLVRLAGGPGGAGELFF.

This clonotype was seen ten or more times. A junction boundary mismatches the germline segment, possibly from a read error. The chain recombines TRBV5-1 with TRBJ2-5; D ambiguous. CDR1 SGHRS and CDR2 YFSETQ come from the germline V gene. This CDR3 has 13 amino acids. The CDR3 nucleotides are TGTGCCAGCAGCTTGGGCAGACGAGAGACCCAGTACTTC. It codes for CASSLGRRETQYF.

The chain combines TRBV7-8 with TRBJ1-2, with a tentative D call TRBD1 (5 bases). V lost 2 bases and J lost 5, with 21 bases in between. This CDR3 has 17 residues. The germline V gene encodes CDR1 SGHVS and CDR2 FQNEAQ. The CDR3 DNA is TGTGCCAGCAGCTTAACGGGGTGGGGGACGCCCGTTTATGGCTACACCTTC. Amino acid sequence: CASSLTGWGTPVYGYTF.

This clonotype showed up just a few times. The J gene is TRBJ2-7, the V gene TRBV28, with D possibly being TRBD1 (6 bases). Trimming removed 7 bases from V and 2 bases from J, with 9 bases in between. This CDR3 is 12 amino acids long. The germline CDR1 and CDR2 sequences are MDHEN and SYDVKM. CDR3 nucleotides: TGTGCCAGCAACAAGGGGGCCTACGAGCAGTACTTC. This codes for CASNKGAYEQYF.

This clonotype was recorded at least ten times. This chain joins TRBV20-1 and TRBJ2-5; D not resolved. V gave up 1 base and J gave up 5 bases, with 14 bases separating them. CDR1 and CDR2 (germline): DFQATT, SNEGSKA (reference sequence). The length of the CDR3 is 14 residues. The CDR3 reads CSARALGLWETQYF. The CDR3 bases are TGCAGTGCTAGAGCCCTGGGTCTCTGGGAGACCCAGTACTTC.

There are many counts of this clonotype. The CDR3 here is CASRDTSGQETQYF. For the CDR3, the DNA is TGTGCCAGCAGAGACACTAGCGGCCAAGAGACCCAGTACTTC. V is TRBV2 and J is TRBJ2-5, with TRBD2 identical over 8 bases. The CDR3 is made up of 14 amino acids. V shed 6 bases and J 1 base; nucleotides not matched to a gene: 4. The germline V gene encodes CDR1 SNHLY and CDR2 FYNNEI. The whole variable domain, filled in from reference TRBV2 and TRBJ2-5, reads EPEVTQTPSHQVTQMGQEVILRCVPISNHLYFYWYRQILGQKVEFLVSFYNNEISEKSEIFDDQFSVERPDGSNFTLKIRSTKLEDSAMYFCASRDTSGQETQYFGPGTRLLVL.

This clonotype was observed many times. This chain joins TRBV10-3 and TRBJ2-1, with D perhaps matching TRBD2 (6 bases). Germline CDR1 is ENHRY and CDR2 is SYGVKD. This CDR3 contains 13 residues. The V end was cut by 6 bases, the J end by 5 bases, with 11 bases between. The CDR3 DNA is TGTGCCATCAGCAACGGAGGGGACAATGAGCAGTTCTTC. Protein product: CAISNGGDNEQFF.

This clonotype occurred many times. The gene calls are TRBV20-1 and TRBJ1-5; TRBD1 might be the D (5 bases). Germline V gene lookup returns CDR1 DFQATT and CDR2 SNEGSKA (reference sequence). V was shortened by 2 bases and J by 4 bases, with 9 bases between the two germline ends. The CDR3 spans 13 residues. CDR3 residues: CSARRGRNQPQHF. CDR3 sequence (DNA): TGCAGTGCTAGAAGGGGACGAAATCAGCCCCAGCATTTT.

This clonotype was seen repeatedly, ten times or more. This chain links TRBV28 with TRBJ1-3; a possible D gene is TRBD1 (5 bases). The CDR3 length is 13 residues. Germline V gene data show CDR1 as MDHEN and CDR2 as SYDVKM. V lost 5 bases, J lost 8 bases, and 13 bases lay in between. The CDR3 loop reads CASSPGTVYTIYF. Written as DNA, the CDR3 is TGTGCCAGCAGTCCCGGGACTGTTTACACCATATATTTT.

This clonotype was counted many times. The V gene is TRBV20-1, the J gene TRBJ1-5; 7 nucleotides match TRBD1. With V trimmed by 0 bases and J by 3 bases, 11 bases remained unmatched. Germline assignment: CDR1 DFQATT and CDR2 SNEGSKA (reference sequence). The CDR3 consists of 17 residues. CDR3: CSARDGLSGQYNQPQHF. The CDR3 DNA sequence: TGCAGTGCTAGAGATGGACTTTCGGGACAGTACAATCAGCCCCAGCATTTT.

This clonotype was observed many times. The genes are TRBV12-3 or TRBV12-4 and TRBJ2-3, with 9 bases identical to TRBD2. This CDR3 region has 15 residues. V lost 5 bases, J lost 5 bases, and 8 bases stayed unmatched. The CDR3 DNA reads TGTGCCAGCAGTAATAGCGGGAGTGTTTTAGATACGCAGTATTTT. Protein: CASSNSGSVLDTQYF.

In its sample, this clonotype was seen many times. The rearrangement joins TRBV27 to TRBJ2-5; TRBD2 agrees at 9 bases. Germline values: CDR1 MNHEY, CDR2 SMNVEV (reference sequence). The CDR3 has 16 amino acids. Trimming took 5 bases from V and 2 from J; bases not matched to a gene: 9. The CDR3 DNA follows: TGTGCCAGCAGTCTTAGCGGGAGTTGGAAGCAAGAGACCCAGTACTTC. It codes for CASSLSGSWKQETQYF.

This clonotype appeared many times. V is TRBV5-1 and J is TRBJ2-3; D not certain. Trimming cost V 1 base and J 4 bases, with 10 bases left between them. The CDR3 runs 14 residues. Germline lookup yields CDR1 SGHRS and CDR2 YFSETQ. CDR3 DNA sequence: TGCGCCAGCAGCTTGTTGGCGCAGGCAGATACGCAGTATTTT. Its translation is CASSLLAQADTQYF.

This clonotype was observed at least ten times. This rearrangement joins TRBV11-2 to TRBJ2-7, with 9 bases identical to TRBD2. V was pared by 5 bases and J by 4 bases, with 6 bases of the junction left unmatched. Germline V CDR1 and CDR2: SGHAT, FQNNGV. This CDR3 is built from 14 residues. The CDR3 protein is CASSPTSGQYEQYF. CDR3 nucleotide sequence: TGTGCCAGCAGCCCTACTAGCGGGCAGTACGAGCAGTACTTC.

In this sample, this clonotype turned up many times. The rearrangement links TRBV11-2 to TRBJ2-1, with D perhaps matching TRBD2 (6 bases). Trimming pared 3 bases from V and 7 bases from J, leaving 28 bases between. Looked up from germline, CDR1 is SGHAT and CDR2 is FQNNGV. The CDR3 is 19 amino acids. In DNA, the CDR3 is TGTGCCAGCAGCTTGTTATCCGCCTTGGCTAGCGTCTGGGGGAATGAGCAGTTCTTC. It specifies CASSLLSALASVWGNEQFF.

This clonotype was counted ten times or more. CDR3: CASRRMRLDSGNTIYF. The CDR3 DNA reads TGTGCCAGCAGACGCATGAGGCTGGACTCTGGAAACACCATATATTTT. The chain is built from TRBV28 and TRBJ1-3; no clear D gene. The CDR3 spans 16 residues. V dropped 6 bases and J dropped 0 bases, with 15 bases sitting between them. Germline V CDR1 and CDR2: MDHEN, SYDVKM.

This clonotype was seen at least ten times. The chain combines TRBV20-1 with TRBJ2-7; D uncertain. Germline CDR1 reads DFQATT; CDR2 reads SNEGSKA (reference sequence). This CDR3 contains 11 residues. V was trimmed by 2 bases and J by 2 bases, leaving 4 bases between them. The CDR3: CSARSAYEQYF. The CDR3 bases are TGCAGTGCTAGATCGGCCTACGAGCAGTACTTC.

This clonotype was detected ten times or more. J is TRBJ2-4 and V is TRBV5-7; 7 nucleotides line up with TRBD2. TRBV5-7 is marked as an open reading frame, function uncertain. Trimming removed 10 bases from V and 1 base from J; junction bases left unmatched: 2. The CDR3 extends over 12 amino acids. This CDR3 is CAAGEAKNIQYF. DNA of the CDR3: TGTGCCGCGGGGGAGGCCAAAAACATTCAGTACTTC.

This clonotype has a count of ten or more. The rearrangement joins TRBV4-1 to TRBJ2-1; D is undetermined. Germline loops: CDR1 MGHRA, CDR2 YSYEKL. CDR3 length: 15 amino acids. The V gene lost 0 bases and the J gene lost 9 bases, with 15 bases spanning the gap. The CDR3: CASSQDRTHGSEQFF. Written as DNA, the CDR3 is TGCGCCAGCAGCCAAGATCGAACACACGGGTCTGAGCAGTTCTTC.